This TCR beta chain originates from a study of cytomegalovirus exposure and HLA in healthy donors. As regards this clone: The antigen is not known.

Primers: 60 Vbeta forward and 13 Jbeta reverse. Repertoires were generated with immunoSEQ multiplex PCR, while TCRdb's copy carries only in-frame clones and drops some. The sample gives 130,000 or so clones, approximately 82% of which show up once; around 2% is in the top ten. Points from the study as a whole: Earlier analysis found most TCR beta V segments productive about 87% or about 30% of the time. Indistinguishability led to the exclusion of some V segments, TRBV6-2 and TRBV6-3 included.

The CDR3 has 14 residues. The V and J ends lost 4 bases and 4 bases respectively, with 14 bases between them. The germline CDR1 and CDR2 sequences are SGHRS and YFSETQ. The chain is built from TRBV5-1 and TRBJ1-2; no clear D. The sequence was obtained from a woman aged 40 to 55 in good health and CMV-seronegative. The source material was PBMCs. The CDR3 bases are TGCGCCAGCAGCCCGGACTTGAGCTCCTATGGCTACACCTTC. Its protein is CASSPDLSSYGYTF.